The clone carrying this TCR beta chain was counted between two and nine times. The antigen is unknown. The CDR3 runs 15 residues. With V trimmed by 1 base and J by 5 bases, 5 bases remained unmatched. Germline lookup yields CDR1 ENHRY and CDR2 SYGVKD. The data derive from a study of CD8+ T cells in alopecia areata. Overall study results and limits: Researchers report lesional scalp, most notably alopecia totalis/universalis, outstripped normal scalp in clonality. Sharing of TCRs across patients appeared less clear than in mice, possibly for HLA-related reasons.

Extracted RNA was reverse transcribed, and the resulting cDNA served as sequencing template. Sequencing was performed with immunoSEQ multiplex PCR; in TCRdb, only in-frame clones are kept and a portion is missing. Of 100,000 to 120,000 clones in the sample, 50% to 70% are singletons; the top ten hold roughly 25%. This chain joins TRBV10-3 and TRBJ2-1, with 7 bases lining up with TRBD1. Sample: NKG2D-low CD8+ T cells sorted from blood. This sequence was found in a human donor with alopecia areata. The CDR3 DNA follows: TGTGCCATCAGTGAGTTGGGGACAGAAGACAATGAGCAGTTCTTC. Translated, it gives CAISELGTEDNEQFF.